This T cell receptor beta chain was identified in a study of regulatory T cells in long-lasting Graves disease. Study results and caveats: Results may be inaccurate due to the small sample size.

Time point here: newly diagnosed GD, antithyroid drugs for less than 3 months. The TCR library was made from RNA extracted from PBMCs. Graves' disease diagnoses used American Thyroid Association guidelines. CDR3 size: 14 residues. Germline V CDR1 and CDR2: DFQATT, SNEGSKA (reference sequence). V was clipped by 3 bases and J by 4 bases, with 12 bases between them. This clonotype has at least ten counts. Its antigen is undetermined. Relying on iRepertoire HTBI primers and Arm-PCR of CDR3 regions, the team built TCR beta libraries. TCRdb analysed the multiplex PCR reads with MiXCR anew, one entry per CDR3 protein. The repertoire holds hundreds of thousands of distinct CDR3 sequences, with over 15% as singletons. These data were also filed under a second study, of T cells in Graves' hyperthyroidism and ophthalmopathy. That study adds: Ophthalmopathy and stable hyperthyroidism were separated by a 13 V-J model. The model foresaw ophthalmopathy a median roughly 6 months prior to onset.

The V and J genes are TRBV20-1 and TRBJ1-4; D remains ambiguous. The sample consisted of peripheral blood mononuclear cells (PBMCs), taken at new diagnosis, from a patient treated with antithyroid drugs. The receptor comes from a man aged 35 to 55 with Graves disease. DNA of the CDR3: TGCAGTGCTAGCGTTTCAGGAAATAATGAAAAACTGTTTTTT. This encodes CSASVSGNNEKLFF.